In its sample, the clone carrying this T cell receptor beta chain was seen a few times. The antigen remains unidentified. Because the CDR3's place on the DNA is in doubt, the DNA is left out and the CDR3 is given as listed by TCRdb. TCRdb re-called the 5' RACE reads with MiXCR, one entry per CDR3 protein. The sample lists about 360,000 distinct CDR3 sequences; about an eighth were seen once. The data were taken from a study of T-cell memory formation after mild COVID-19. The overall study: TCR clusters largely stayed donor specific.

The germline V gene has CDR1 MDHEN and CDR2 SYDVKM. From its first to its last residue, the CDR3 has 15 amino acids. Whole-study results and caveats: While clones contracting from day 15 to 85 were balanced between CD4 and CD8, later expanders leaned CD4+.

The material sequenced was PBMCs or a T cell subset sorted from them (not recorded which). The rearrangement joins TRBV28 to TRBJ1-2; TRBD1, the table's D call, lacks a check against the DNA. The sequence came from a man between 18 and 35 years old who had mild COVID-19 (a few samples of this study predate the infection). Cell type and time point are not known. The CDR3: CASSSSGGVNSGYTF.